The 32 T cell receptor beta chains given below trace back to one sample, sequenced in a study of tissue T cells after allogeneic stem cell transplantation. Sequenced by immunoSEQ multiplex PCR; TCRdb stores in-frame clones only, minus some. The repertoire includes approximately 45,000 clones, about three quarters of them detected once, and 0.5% to 0.6% sits in the top ten. Sequenced: sorted cells pooled from one or two spleens. Receptors originate from a pool of C57BL/6 mice in good health.

In regard to this clone: These gene names are mouse names. The read ends 1 residue shy of where the CDR3 ends; the end is completed using the germline J gene. This rearrangement joins TRBV26 to TRBJ2-4; 12 nucleotides agree with TRBD1. The CDR3 runs to 14 residues. The J segment lost 2 bases and the V segment lost 6 bases, leaving 0 bases of the junction unmatched. Germline V gene sequence: CDR1 KGHPV, CDR2 FQNQEV (reference sequence). CDR3 loop: CASRGQGAQNTLYF. The covered CDR3 bases are TGTGCCAGCAGGGGACAGGGGGCTCAAAACACCTTGTAC.

A remark on this clone: Mouse gene names apply. The read is 1 residue too short to cover the CDR3 end, so that end is filled in from the germline J gene. The chain is built from TRBV31 and TRBJ2-7; TRBD2 aligns across 10 bases. Germline-derived CDR1 and CDR2 are GKSSPN and SITVG. The CDR3 is 12 residues long. J lost 5 bases, V lost 4 bases, and 2 bases had no gene match. The CDR3 DNA, read in part, is TGTGCCTGGAACCTGGGGGGGCATGAACAGTAC. Its protein is CAWNLGGHEQY. Given in full, the CDR3 is CAWNLGGHEQYF.

For this clone: Gene names are the mouse ones. The read finishes 1 residue shy of the CDR3 end, and the germline J gene is used to complete it. This chain links TRBV13-2 with TRBJ2-3; D gene unclear. Germline V gives CDR1 NNHNN, CDR2 SYGAGS (reference sequence). V was trimmed by 0 bases and J by 1 base, leaving 6 bases between them. CDR3 length equals 14 residues. The CDR3 DNA, read in part, is TGTGCCAGCGGTGATGCATTGGGTGCAGAAACGCTGTAT. This translates into CASGDALGAETLY. The full-length CDR3 reads as CASGDALGAETLYF.

In regard to this clone: Mouse names are used for the genes. The read finishes 1 residue shy of the CDR3 end, and the germline J gene is used to complete it. The chain employs TRBV17 and TRBJ2-2; 7 positions match TRBD2. The trim removed 3 bases at V and 0 bases at J, leaving 4 bases unmatched. The germline V gene has CDR1 MNHDT and CDR2 YYDKIL. The CDR3 has 16 amino acids. The part of the CDR3 DNA that was read is TGTGCTAGCAGTAGTGCGGGGGGGTCAAACACCGGGCAGCTCTAC. Protein: CASSSAGGSNTGQLY. The complete CDR3 protein is CASSSAGGSNTGQLYF.

In this sample, this clone turned up once. Genes here carry mouse names. Read coverage stops 1 residue before the CDR3 terminus; the germline J gene supplies the remainder. The chain couples TRBV31 to TRBJ2-1; the match to TRBD2 covers 7 bases. Germline V CDR1 and CDR2: GKSSPN, SITVG. V lost 3 bases and J lost 0; bases outside the gene matches: 5. The CDR3 has 15 residues. CDR3 loop: CAWRDWPYNYAEQFF. The sequenced CDR3 bases are TGTGCCTGGAGGGACTGGCCCTATAACTATGCTGAGCAGTTC.

Points on this clone: Mouse germline and gene names are used. The part of the CDR3 DNA that was read is TGTGCCAGCGGTGGGGACAGGGAAGACACCCAGTAC. Protein: CASGGDREDTQY. The whole CDR3 sequence reads CASGGDREDTQYF. The chain carries TRBV13-2 and TRBJ2-5; 9 bases line up with TRBD1. Read sequence stops 1 residue before the CDR3 end, and the germline J gene provides the missing end. There are 13 residues in the CDR3. Germline V gene lookup returns CDR1 NNHNN and CDR2 SYGAGS (reference sequence). The V and J ends lost 3 bases and 4 bases, in that order; junction bases with no gene match: 0.

A remark on this clone: Gene names and germline match the mouse. Read coverage stops 1 residue before the CDR3 terminus; the germline J gene supplies the remainder. This chain uses TRBV31 with TRBJ1-2; D not resolved. Trimming left V 1 base short and J 5 bases short, with 11 bases between. The CDR3 runs 13 residues. Germline V gene lookup returns CDR1 GKSSPN and CDR2 SITVG. The CDR3 sequence is CAWSPPGGSDYTF. CDR3 bases read: TGTGCCTGGAGTCCTCCGGGAGGGTCCGACTACACC.

About this clone itself: The genes and germline here are from mouse. From the germline J gene comes the end of the CDR3, since the read stops 1 residue before it. The V gene is TRBV4, the J gene TRBJ2-7, with a weak D call TRBD2 (5 bases). With 5 bases removed from V and 3 bases from J, the gap between germline ends came to 14 bases. There are 14 residues in the CDR3. From germline, CDR1 is LGHDT and CDR2 YNNKQL (reference sequence). This CDR3 reads CASSQLAGNYEQYF. The sequenced part of the CDR3 DNA is TGTGCCAGCAGCCAGCTGGCTGGGAACTATGAACAGTAC.

This clone showed up just a few times. Gene labels here are mouse ones. The read ends 1 residue shy of where the CDR3 ends; the end is completed using the germline J gene. J is TRBJ2-7 and V is TRBV13-2; D is unresolved. Germline V gene data show CDR1 as NNHNN and CDR2 as SYGAGS (reference sequence). CDR3 length equals 11 residues. Deletions cut 2 bases from V and 5 bases from J, with 5 bases between. The CDR3 region is CASGERDEQYF. Incomplete CDR3 DNA: TGTGCCAGCGGTGAAAGGGATGAACAGTAC.

Remarks on this clone: The gene names here belong to mouse. This CDR3 reads CASGGQGAPYEQYF. Incomplete CDR3 DNA: TGTGCCAGCGGTGGACAGGGGGCCCCCTATGAACAGTAC. J is TRBJ2-7 and V is TRBV13-2, with TRBD1 matching over 10 bases. With the read ending 1 residue before the CDR3 end, the germline J gene is used to fill in that end. The CDR3 length is 14 residues. CDR1 NNHNN and CDR2 SYGAGS come from the germline V gene (reference sequence). V dropped 3 bases and J dropped 2; count of bases not matched to a gene: 2.

This clone was detected only once. Mouse gene names and germline throughout. The read gets to within 1 residue of the CDR3 end, and the germline J gene fills in the rest. The chain recombines TRBV26 with TRBJ2-4; D uncertain. The CDR3 is 13 amino acids. Deletions cut 0 bases from V and 4 bases from J, with 5 bases between. In germline, CDR1 is KGHPV, CDR2 FQNQEV (reference sequence). The DNA read from the CDR3 is TGTGCCAGCAGTCTGTCGAGCAAAAACACCTTGTAC. Amino acid sequence: CASSLSSKNTLY. The full CDR3 sequence reads CASSLSSKNTLYF.

A remark on this clone: The gene names here belong to mouse. From the germline J gene comes the end of the CDR3, since the read stops 1 residue before it. The chain employs TRBV15 and TRBJ2-4; D may be TRBD2 (6 bases). The CDR3 loop spans 14 amino acids. Germline V gene lookup returns CDR1 SGHND and CDR2 FRSKSL. V lost 2 bases and J lost 3, with 9 bases in between. The CDR3 loop reads CASSLLGSQNTLYF. The sequenced part of the CDR3 DNA is TGTGCCAGCAGTTTACTGGGGAGCCAAAACACCTTGTAC.

This clone was seen once. Gene labels here are mouse ones. The read gets to within 1 residue of the CDR3 end, and the germline J gene fills in the rest. V gene TRBV13-3 combines with J gene TRBJ1-1; TRBD1 aligns across 10 bases. Germline V gene lookup returns CDR1 NNHDY and CDR2 SYVADS. The CDR3 runs to 15 residues. Germline trimming cut 4 bases from V and 0 bases from J; bases unmatched to any gene: 3. The DNA read from the CDR3 is TGTGCCAGCAGTCGGGACAGGGGAGCAAACACAGAAGTCTTC. Translated, it gives CASSRDRGANTEVF. The complete CDR3 protein is CASSRDRGANTEVFF.

Details on this clone: Gene and germline names: mouse. The read terminates 1 residue before the CDR3 end, so the remaining end is supplied by the germline J gene. This chain joins TRBV22 and TRBJ2-7; no check of the table's D call, TRBD2, against the DNA was made. TRBV22 is an annotated pseudogene. The length of the CDR3 is 14 residues. CDR3 DNA, as far as it was read: TGTGCCAGCAGTTGTCGACTGGGGGGGTATGAACAGTAC. This translates into CASSCRLGGYEQY. In full, the CDR3 is CASSCRLGGYEQYF.

Comment on this clone: Mouse germline and gene names are used. With the read ending 1 residue before the CDR3 end, the germline J gene is used to fill in that end. This rearrangement joins TRBV5 to TRBJ2-1, with 12 bases lining up with TRBD1. Per germline, CDR1 LGHNA and CDR2 YNLKQL (reference sequence). The J segment lost 1 base and the V segment lost 4 bases, leaving 2 bases of the junction unmatched. This CDR3 is built from 16 residues. The CDR3: CASSPGTGGNYAEQFF. Partial CDR3 DNA: TGTGCCAGCAGCCCCGGGACAGGGGGCAACTATGCTGAGCAGTTC.

About this clone itself: Mouse germline and gene names are used. Coverage ceases 1 residue before the CDR3 finishes, and the germline J gene fills in the end. The chain has TRBV20 and TRBJ2-1, with 9 bases identical to TRBD2. The CDR3 has 14 amino acids. Losses at the gene ends were 6 bases for V and 4 bases for J; bases not matched to a gene: 7. Germline V CDR1 and CDR2: GFQATS, STVNSAI. CDR3 DNA (partial): TGTGGTGCAACTGACTGGGGGTCTTATGCTGAGCAGTTC. This gives the protein CGATDWGSYAEQF. The CDR3 in full is CGATDWGSYAEQFF.

As for this clone: Genes and germline are mouse. The CDR3 goes on 1 residue after the read ends, and that part is filled in from the germline J gene. The rearrangement links TRBV5 to TRBJ1-1, with TRBD1 matching 7 bases. Losses at the gene ends were 0 bases for V and 3 bases for J; bases not matched to a gene: 4. The CDR3 runs 15 residues. Germline assignment: CDR1 LGHNA and CDR2 YNLKQL (reference sequence). The CDR3 DNA, read in part, is TGTGCCAGCAGCCAAGAATCCAGGGGGGACACAGAAGTCTTC. The encoded protein is CASSQESRGDTEVF. The full CDR3 is CASSQESRGDTEVFF.

A note on this clone: Gene and germline names: mouse. Coverage ceases 1 residue before the CDR3 finishes, and the germline J gene fills in the end. V and J are TRBV29 and TRBJ2-3; D is possibly TRBD1 (6 bases). Between the trimmed V and J ends, which lost 5 bases and 0 bases, there was a span of 9 bases. The CDR3 sequence is 14 residues long. Germline lookup yields CDR1 MSHET and CDR2 SYDVDS. CDR3 protein: CASSPDSSAETLYF. Partial CDR3 DNA: TGTGCTAGCAGTCCGGACAGTAGTGCAGAAACGCTGTAT.

Note on this clone: Gene and germline names: mouse. With the read ending 1 residue before the CDR3 end, the germline J gene is used to fill in that end. V is TRBV19 and J is TRBJ2-7, with 7 bases lining up with TRBD1. Germline V gives CDR1 FNHDT, CDR2 SITEND (reference sequence). This CDR3 spans 13 amino acids. The V segment lost 4 bases and the J segment 1 base; nucleotides outside the gene matches: 2. CDR3 DNA (partial): TGTGCCAGCAGTCCGACAGGGTCCTATGAACAGTAC. It specifies CASSPTGSYEQY. The whole CDR3 sequence is CASSPTGSYEQYF.

This clone occurred a few times. The gene names here belong to mouse. The read gets to within 1 residue of the CDR3 end, and the germline J gene fills in the rest. The V gene is TRBV1, the J gene TRBJ2-7, with a possible D match to TRBD2 (6 bases). The CDR3 runs to 15 residues. Per the germline V gene, CDR1 is NSQYPW and CDR2 is LRSPGD (reference sequence). The V end lost 0 bases, the J end lost 0 bases, and 9 bases lay between the germline ends. CDR3 sequence: CTCSAETGSSYEQYF. The covered CDR3 bases are TGCACCTGCAGTGCAGAAACTGGGAGCTCCTATGAACAGTAC.

Turning to this clone: Germline and genes: mouse. The read terminates 1 residue before the CDR3 end, so the remaining end is supplied by the germline J gene. The chain combines TRBV1 with TRBJ2-3, with TRBD2 identical over 10 bases. V lost 3 bases and J lost 4; bases outside the gene matches: 4. The CDR3 contains 15 residues. Germline V CDR1 and CDR2: NSQYPW, LRSPGD (reference sequence). CDR3 in amino acids: CTCSAPGLGTETLYF. The DNA read from the CDR3 is TGCACCTGCAGTGCTCCGGGACTGGGGACAGAAACGCTGTAT. The variable domain in full, with the rest retrieved from reference TRBV1 and TRBJ2-3, is VTLLEQNPRWRLVPRGQAVNLRCILKNSQYPWMSWYQQDLQKQLQWLFTLRSPGDKEVKSLPGADYLATRVTDTELRLQVANMSQGRTLYCTCSAPGLGTETLYFGSGTRLTVL.

To note about this clone: Mouse names are used for the genes. The read ends 1 residue early relative to the CDR3; the germline J gene fills the gap. This chain connects TRBV19 to TRBJ2-7; D is unresolved. This CDR3 is built from 13 residues. Germline assignment: CDR1 FNHDT and CDR2 SITEND (reference sequence). V gave up 0 bases and J gave up 0 bases, with 4 bases separating them. The CDR3 here is CASSIGVSYEQYF. The sequenced part of the CDR3 DNA is TGTGCCAGCAGTATAGGGGTCTCCTATGAACAGTAC.

Of note for this clone: Gene names refer to mouse genes. The read comes to an end 1 residue before the CDR3 does, leaving the germline J gene to fill in the end. This chain connects TRBV16 to TRBJ2-7, with 12 bases matching TRBD2. Germline trimming cut 7 bases from V and 5 bases from J; bases unmatched to any gene: 6. Germline-derived CDR1 and CDR2 are SGHSA and FRNQAP. CDR3 length: 14 residues. CDR3 bases read: TGTGCAAGCACCGTAGACTGGGGGGGCGATGAACAGTAC. Its translation: CASTVDWGGDEQY. The whole CDR3 reads CASTVDWGGDEQYF.

On this clone itself: The gene names given are mouse names. From the germline J gene comes the end of the CDR3, since the read stops 1 residue before it. Other DNA variants within this sample encode the same CDR3. The V call is TRBV13-2, the J call TRBJ2-3, with D maybe TRBD1 (6 bases). This CDR3 contains 15 residues. Deletions cut 0 bases from V and 0 bases from J, with 8 bases between. CDR1 and CDR2 from the germline V gene are NNHNN and SYGAGS (reference sequence). The CDR3 DNA, read in part, is TGTGCCAGCGGTGATGCAGGGGCTAGTGCAGAAACGCTGTAT. Its translation: CASGDAGASAETLY. The full CDR3 protein is CASGDAGASAETLYF.

Comments on this clone: Each gene name is a mouse one. The sequence runs out 1 residue before the end of the CDR3; the remainder is reconstructed from the germline J gene. This chain links TRBV3 with TRBJ1-2; D is uncertain. Germline CDR1 and CDR2: SNHLY and FYNGKV (reference sequence). V dropped 0 bases and J dropped 0 bases, with 8 bases sitting between them. CDR3 size: 15 residues. The CDR3 is CASSLARSANSDYTF. CDR3 bases read: TGTGCCAGCAGCTTAGCGCGCAGTGCAAACTCCGACTACACC.

Concerning this clone: Genes here carry mouse names. Coverage ceases 1 residue before the CDR3 finishes, and the germline J gene fills in the end. The rearrangement uses TRBV13-1 and TRBJ2-1; 9 positions match TRBD2. CDR1 NSHNY and CDR2 SYGAGN come from the germline V gene. V shed 3 bases, J shed 0 bases, and the junction held 1 base outside the gene matches. The CDR3 spans 15 residues. The CDR3 DNA, read in part, is TGTGCCAGCAGTGGGGGACTGGGTAACTATGCTGAGCAGTTC. Translating gives CASSGGLGNYAEQF. The whole CDR3 sequence reads CASSGGLGNYAEQFF.

Concerning this clone itself: Mouse names are used for the genes. The read comes to an end 1 residue before the CDR3 does, leaving the germline J gene to fill in the end. The chain recombines TRBV16 with TRBJ2-1; 10 bases are shared with TRBD2. Germline assignment: CDR1 SGHSA and CDR2 FRNQAP. The V gene end was trimmed by 5 bases and the J gene end by 2 bases; junction bases not matched to a gene: 3. This CDR3 has 15 amino acids. The sequenced part of the CDR3 DNA is TGTGCAAGCAGCCCAGGACTGGGGGACTATGCTGAGCAGTTC. Translating gives CASSPGLGDYAEQF. The CDR3 reads in full as CASSPGLGDYAEQFF.

About this clone itself: Each gene name is a mouse one. The read comes to an end 1 residue before the CDR3 does, leaving the germline J gene to fill in the end. The rearrangement links TRBV15 to TRBJ1-1; 8 bases are a match to TRBD1. The CDR3 totals 13 residues. V trimming: 6 bases; J trimming: 1 base; junction bases outside the gene matches: 1. CDR1 SGHND and CDR2 FRSKSL come from the germline V gene. Partial CDR3 DNA: TGTGCCAGCAGAACAGGGGGAAACACAGAAGTCTTC. As protein: CASRTGGNTEVF. The whole CDR3 reads CASRTGGNTEVFF.

This clone was seen a few times. Germline and genes here are mouse. With the read ending 1 residue before the CDR3 end, the germline J gene is used to fill in that end. The sample contains more than one DNA sequence encoding this CDR3. V is TRBV12-1 and J is TRBJ2-7, with 9 bases identical to TRBD2. The ends lost 4 bases at V and 3 bases at J; junction bases unmatched: 3. The CDR3 sequence is 13 residues long. Germline V CDR1 and CDR2: SGHSN, HYEKVE. CDR3 protein: CASSPGLGYEQYF. CDR3 DNA (partial): TGTGCCAGCTCCCCGGGACTGGGCTATGAACAGTAC. The full variable domain, with the rest looked up from reference TRBV12-1 and TRBJ2-7, is DSGVVQSPRHIIKEKGGRSVLTCIPISGHSNVVWYQQTLGKELKFLIQHYEKVERDKGFLPSRFSVQQFDDYHSEMNMSALELEDSAMYFCASSPGLGYEQYFGPGTRLTVL.

To note about this clone: The listed genes are named as in mouse. The CDR3 bases that were read are TGTGCTAGCAGTAACAGGGGGCGGAATTCGCCCCTCTAC. This encodes CASSNRGRNSPLY. The full-length CDR3 reads as CASSNRGRNSPLYF. This chain joins TRBV29 and TRBJ1-6, with 9 bases matching TRBD1. Coverage ceases 1 residue before the CDR3 finishes, and the germline J gene fills in the end. TRBJ1-6 is identified as an open reading frame with a role that is uncertain. Per the germline V gene, CDR1 is MSHET and CDR2 is SYDVDS. CDR3 size: 14 residues. V was pared by 5 bases and J by 7 bases, with 3 bases of the junction left unmatched.

As to this clone: Gene names are mouse gene names. Read data end 1 residue before the CDR3 end; the end is taken from the germline J gene. The V call is TRBV3, the J call TRBJ1-3; 7 nucleotides match TRBD1. The CDR3 covers 14 residues. Germline loops: CDR1 SNHLY, CDR2 FYNGKV (reference sequence). The V segment lost 6 bases and the J segment 0 bases; nucleotides outside the gene matches: 2. The CDR3 DNA, read in part, is TGTGCCAGCAGGGGGACAGATTCTGGAAATACGCTCTAT. It encodes CASRGTDSGNTLY. The complete CDR3 reads CASRGTDSGNTLYF.

A remark on this clone: Gene names are mouse gene names. The read stops 1 residue short of the end of the CDR3; the missing end is completed from the germline J gene. V gene TRBV12-1 combines with J gene TRBJ2-4; TRBD2 matches 10 bases. The CDR3 contains 16 residues. The junction had 2 bases not matched to a gene; V was cut back by 0 bases and J by 0 bases. Germline loops: CDR1 SGHSN, CDR2 HYEKVE. The CDR3 protein is CASSLPGGASQNTLYF. The sequenced CDR3 bases are TGTGCCAGCTCTCTCCCTGGGGGGGCTAGTCAAAACACCTTGTAC. Combining the CDR3 with reference TRBV12-1 and TRBJ2-4 gives the whole variable domain DSGVVQSPRHIIKEKGGRSVLTCIPISGHSNVVWYQQTLGKELKFLIQHYEKVERDKGFLPSRFSVQQFDDYHSEMNMSALELEDSAMYFCASSLPGGASQNTLYFGAGTRLSVL.